This TCR beta chain was documented in a study of identical twins. This clonotype was observed a handful of times. Antigen unknown. Study conclusions and caveats: Within beta out-of-frame sequences, the excess sharing observed between twins was weaker. Cord blood beta clonotypes present at high abundance carried fewer insertions; no such pattern appeared in memory repertoires.

The junction had 10 bases not matched to a gene; V was cut back by 0 bases and J by 8 bases. The V gene's germline CDR1 is DFQATT and CDR2 SNEGSKA (reference sequence). The CDR3 consists of 16 residues. Unique molecular identifiers were present on the cDNA, which also gained a universal primer site by template switching. TCRdb independently ran MiXCR on the 5' RACE reads; one entry per CDR3 protein. Of approximately 190,000 distinct CDR3 sequences in the sample, roughly 15% were seen once. This same sample was also taken into another study, of T cells expressing NK-cell markers.

V and J are TRBV20-1 and TRBJ2-1, with 10 nucleotides matching TRBD2. The TCR originated in a woman between 18 and 29 years old in good health. The sample comprised CD8+ T cells sorted from blood. CDR3 in DNA: TGCAGTGCTAGAGATTTTGAACTAGCGGGGTGGGATGAGCAGTTCTTC. Its translation is CSARDFELAGWDEQFF.